The T cell receptor beta chain under discussion was sequenced for a study of graft-versus-host responses after intestinal transplantation. About the study: Recipients were given multivisceral, liver-intestinal, or isolated intestinal transplants. Among the recipients, all got anti-thymocyte globulin induction and then tacrolimus and steroids for around 3 years.

Note on this clone: No antigen is known for it.

The V gene lost 5 bases and the J gene lost 5 bases, with 14 bases spanning the gap. Per germline, CDR1 SGDLS and CDR2 YYNGEE. The CDR3 extends over 14 amino acids. Study observations and caveats: There were GvH clones found in recipient marrow, and some of them appeared first in ileum or blood. Allografts carried high graft-versus-host to host-versus-graft clonal ratios in patients having graft-donor T cell macrochimerism.

The protocol was immunoSEQ multiplex PCR, while the TCRdb copy is restricted to in-frame clones and leaves out a portion. The profile shows over 9,500 clones, 94% of them singletons. Sample: PBMCs, taken 8 days after intestinal transplant. The TCR comes from a human patient who received an intestinal transplant, so some T cells may come from the graft donor. The chain is built from TRBV9 and TRBJ2-1; D perhaps matches TRBD1 (6 bases). The DNA of the CDR3 is TGTGCCAGCAGTTTATTGCCAGGGGACAATGAGCAGTTCTTC. Protein product: CASSLLPGDNEQFF.